This T cell receptor (beta chain) was observed in a study of regulatory T cells in long-lasting Graves disease. Regarding the study as a whole: Persistent Graves' patients showed reduced TCR diversity versus newly diagnosed patients.

Time point reported: persistent/refractory GD, antithyroid drugs over 5 years with positive TRAb. With RNA extracted from PBMCs as input, the TCR library was made. In regard to this clonotype: The antigen is unknown.

V was cut by 7 bases and J by 7 bases, with 17 bases left in between. This CDR3 contains 13 residues. Germline V gene data show CDR1 as MGHDK and CDR2 as SYGVNS. Assembly of TCR beta libraries relied on iRepertoire HTBI primers together with Arm-PCR of CDR3 regions. TCRdb used MiXCR to reprocess the multiplex PCR reads, holding one entry per CDR3 protein. The sample shows approximately 380,000 distinct CDR3 sequences, around 21% of them seen only once. The chain couples TRBV25-1 to TRBJ2-7; perhaps TRBD2 as D (6 bases). The specimen was peripheral blood mononuclear cells (PBMCs), collected when the disease was refractory, from a patient treated with antithyroid drugs. This sequence originates from a female donor with Graves disease. Written as DNA, the CDR3 is TGTGCCAGCAAGGGCCTCGCGGCGGGAGAGCAGTACTTC. Residues: CASKGLAAGEQYF.